Below, 22 T cell receptor beta chains from the same sample are listed, as sequenced in a study of blood T cell repertoires in COVID-19. TCRdb's table, derived via immunoSEQ multiplex PCR, lists solely in-frame clones and lacks some. The data show around 200,000 clones, around three quarters seen once. Specimen: peripheral blood. These receptors were collected from a woman aged 70-85 years with acute or convalescent COVID-19.

V usage is TRBV27 and J usage is TRBJ1-1; D possibly corresponds to TRBD1 (5 bases). Looked up from germline, CDR1 is MNHEY and CDR2 is SMNVEV (reference sequence). V was trimmed by 4 bases and J by 4 bases, leaving 16 bases between them. This CDR3 is 15 amino acids long. CDR3 sequence reads: CASSSGELIGTEAFF. CDR3 coding DNA: TGTGCCAGCAGTTCGGGGGAGTTGATAGGCACTGAAGCTTTCTTT.

The V and J genes are TRBV18 and TRBJ2-1; 10 bases align to TRBD2. Trimming took 5 bases from V and 4 from J; bases not matched to a gene: 11. The CDR3 length is 17 residues. CDR1 and CDR2 from the germline V gene are KGHSH and LQKENI. The CDR3 spells CASSSYRSGREYNEQFF. The CDR3 nucleotides read TGTGCCAGCTCATCTTACCGAAGCGGGAGGGAATACAATGAGCAGTTCTTC. The complete variable domain, with remaining parts taken from reference TRBV18 and TRBJ2-1, reads NAGVMQNPRHLVRRRGQEARLRCSPMKGHSHVYWYRQLPEEGLKFMVYLQKENIIDESGMPKERFSAEFPKEGPSILRIQQVVRGDSAAYFCASSSYRSGREYNEQFFGPGTRLTVL.

The chain links TRBV3-1 (or the pseudogene TRBV3-2) to TRBJ2-1; 7 nucleotides align to TRBD2. CDR3 length equals 18 residues. From germline, CDR1 is LGHDT and CDR2 YNNKEL (reference sequence). V was clipped by 1 base and J by 0 bases; unmatched bases: 9. CDR3 loop: CASSQVRTSASSYNEQFF. The CDR3 nucleotides are TGTGCCAGCAGCCAAGTGAGAACTAGCGCTAGCTCCTACAATGAGCAGTTCTTC.

The rearrangement joins TRBV9 to TRBJ2-7; 10 bases are shared with TRBD2. This CDR3 has 15 amino acids. The trim removed 3 bases at V and 3 bases at J, leaving 6 bases unmatched. CDR1 and CDR2 (germline): SGDLS, YYNGEE. The CDR3 nucleotides are TGTGCCAGCAGCGCCTCCGGGACTAGCGACTACGAGCAGTACTTC. It is translated as CASSASGTSDYEQYF.

J is TRBJ1-2 and V is TRBV6-1, with TRBD1 identical over 7 bases. Germline V gene data show CDR1 as MNHNS and CDR2 as SASEGT. With V trimmed by 1 base and J by 4 bases, 6 bases remained unmatched. There are 15 residues in the CDR3. CDR3 loop: CASSEGDSRLYGYTF. The DNA for the CDR3 is TGTGCCAGCAGTGAAGGGGACAGCCGCCTCTATGGCTACACCTTC.

The chain links TRBV18 to TRBJ2-6; tentatively, D is TRBD2 (6 bases). The ends were cut back, 3 bases at V and 3 bases at J, with 18 bases in the middle. CDR1 KGHSH and CDR2 LQKENI come from the germline V gene. The CDR3 has 18 residues. The CDR3 region is CASSPNDTPGDGANVLTF. Here the CDR3 DNA reads TGTGCCAGCTCACCTAACGACACCCCGGGAGATGGGGCCAACGTCCTGACTTTC. The entire variable domain, with the rest obtained from reference TRBV18 and TRBJ2-6, is as follows: NAGVMQNPRHLVRRRGQEARLRCSPMKGHSHVYWYRQLPEEGLKFMVYLQKENIIDESGMPKERFSAEFPKEGPSILRIQQVVRGDSAAYFCASSPNDTPGDGANVLTFGAGSRLTVL.

The rearrangement links TRBV7-7 to TRBJ2-2; weak D call: TRBD2 (7 bases). V was clipped by 5 bases and J by 6 bases, with 16 bases between them. The CDR3 length is 15 residues. Germline lookup yields CDR1 SSHAT and CDR2 FNYEAQ (reference sequence). The CDR3 region has the DNA TGTGCCAGCAGCCCAGGGAGGGGGGCTGCCGGGGAGCTGTTTTTT. Encoded protein: CASSPGRGAAGELFF.

This clone was seen a single time. The chain carries TRBV7-9 and TRBJ2-1; 10 bases line up with TRBD2. The junction had 7 bases not matched to a gene; V was cut back by 4 bases and J by 4 bases. Germline CDR1 and CDR2: SEHNR and FQNEAQ (reference sequence). CDR3 length equals 16 residues. The CDR3 DNA reads TGTGCCAGCAGCTCGGTAGCTAGCGGGAGTTACAATGAGCAGTTCTTC. This gives the protein CASSSVASGSYNEQFF.

V is TRBV7-2 and J is TRBJ2-7, with D tentatively TRBD2 (6 bases). The CDR3 sequence is 14 residues long. V lost 6 bases and J lost 2, with 14 bases in between. Germline CDR1 is SGHTA and CDR2 is FQGNSA. CDR3 residues: CASRVKGLAYEQYF. The DNA of the CDR3 is TGTGCCAGCAGAGTGAAGGGACTGGCCTACGAGCAGTACTTC.

A single count supports this clone. In DNA form, the CDR3 reads TGTGCCAGCAGCTTACCTTTCCGACTAGCGGGGGACACAGATACGCAGTATTTT. It encodes CASSLPFRLAGDTDTQYF. The chain is built from TRBV7-9 and TRBJ2-3; 12 bases agree with TRBD2. The CDR3 spans 18 residues. The V gene end was trimmed by 2 bases and the J gene end by 2 bases; junction bases not matched to a gene: 8. Germline V gene lookup returns CDR1 SEHNR and CDR2 FQNEAQ (reference sequence).

This clone was observed a single time. This chain joins TRBV19 and TRBJ2-1; TRBD1 agrees at 7 bases. The CDR3 contains 17 residues. The trim removed 6 bases at V and 4 bases at J, leaving 15 bases unmatched. The V gene's germline CDR1 is LNHDA and CDR2 SQIVND (reference sequence). The chain's CDR3 is CASSPRYSRGRYNEQFF. The CDR3 DNA reads as TGTGCCAGTAGCCCCCGGTACTCCAGGGGGAGATACAATGAGCAGTTCTTC.

Points on this clone: The same CDR3 also results from other DNA sequences found in this sample. This chain connects TRBV27 to TRBJ2-7; tentative D call: TRBD1 (6 bases). Per the germline V gene, CDR1 is MNHEY and CDR2 is SMNVEV (reference sequence). Trimming stripped 2 bases from V and 1 base from J, with 12 bases between. CDR3 length equals 15 residues. The DNA of the CDR3 is TGTGCCAGCAGTTTAGAGGGGGTCGGATCCTACGAGCAGTACTTC. The encoded protein is CASSLEGVGSYEQYF.

The rearrangement links TRBV20-1 to TRBJ2-5; D is possibly TRBD2 (6 bases). The ends were cut back, 3 bases at V and 4 bases at J, with 12 bases in the middle. The germline V gene has CDR1 DFQATT and CDR2 SNEGSKA (reference sequence). CDR3 length: 13 amino acids. In nucleotides, the CDR3 is TGCAGTGCTAGTACGCCGGGACTAGAGACCCAGTACTTC. The encoded protein is CSASTPGLETQYF.

The chain carries TRBV11-2 and TRBJ2-2; TRBD2 matches at 14 bases. The germline gives CDR1 SGHAT, CDR2 FQNNGV. The length of the CDR3 is 17 residues. J lost 10 bases, V lost 1 base, and 8 bases had no gene match. The CDR3 reads CASSLGVATSGREELFF. The CDR3 DNA follows: TGTGCCAGCAGCTTAGGAGTAGCGACTAGCGGGAGGGAGGAGCTGTTTTTT.

The genes are TRBV10-3 and TRBJ1-4; D uncertain. Deletions cut 0 bases from V and 3 bases from J, with 5 bases between. Per germline, CDR1 ENHRY and CDR2 SYGVKD. CDR3 length equals 14 residues. Written as DNA, the CDR3 is TGTGCCATCAGTGAGTCCACAGCTAATGAAAAACTGTTTTTT. This gives the protein CAISESTANEKLFF.

The chain recombines TRBV9 with TRBJ1-4; 7 bases line up with TRBD1. Losses at the gene ends were 0 bases for V and 2 bases for J; bases not matched to a gene: 1. Germline values: CDR1 SGDLS, CDR2 YYNGEE. The CDR3 runs to 15 residues. CDR3 coding DNA: TGTGCCAGCAGCGTAGGAGGGGGCACTAATGAAAAACTGTTTTTT. Its protein product is CASSVGGGTNEKLFF. The whole variable domain, remainder taken from reference TRBV9 and TRBJ1-4, is DSGVTQTPKHLITATGQRVTLRCSPRSGDLSVYWYQQSLDQGLQFLIQYYNGEERAKGNILERFSAQQFPDLHSELNLSSLELGDSALYFCASSVGGGTNEKLFFGSGTQLSVL.

This clone was seen a single time. The chain has TRBV14 and TRBJ1-1; D gene unclear. The V and J ends lost 1 base and 7 bases respectively, with 7 bases between them. The germline gives CDR1 SGHDN, CDR2 FVKESK. CDR3 length equals 12 residues. The CDR3 coding sequence is TGTGCCAGCAGCCAAGTGGTCAGTGAAGCTTTCTTT. Translation gives CASSQVVSEAFF.

As DNA, the CDR3 is TGTGCCAGCAGTGAAGCGGAGGCAACTAATGAAAAACTGTTTTTT. Amino acids: CASSEAEATNEKLFF. The chain uses TRBV2 and TRBJ1-4; the D is unclear. The CDR3 totals 15 residues. Trimming removed 0 bases from V and 0 bases from J, with 5 bases in between. The germline V gene has CDR1 SNHLY and CDR2 FYNNEI.

V gene TRBV7-9 combines with J gene TRBJ2-7; D perhaps matches TRBD2 (7 bases). The CDR3 spans 14 residues. The ends were cut back, 5 bases at V and 7 bases at J, with 18 bases in the middle. CDR1 and CDR2 from the germline V gene are SEHNR and FQNEAQ (reference sequence). CDR3 amino acids: CASSPRGGGGEQYF. CDR3 bases: TGTGCCAGCAGCCCCCGAGGGGGGGGCGGTGAGCAGTACTTC.

V gene TRBV19 combines with J gene TRBJ2-3; 8 positions match TRBD1. Losses at the gene ends were 7 bases for V and 5 bases for J; bases not matched to a gene: 5. The germline gives CDR1 LNHDA, CDR2 SQIVND (reference sequence). This CDR3 is 13 amino acids long. CDR3 coding DNA: TGTGCCAGTAAGACCACAGGGGGAGATACGCAGTATTTT. Amino acids: CASKTTGGDTQYF.

The chain employs TRBV29-1 and TRBJ1-1; D gene unclear. V was trimmed by 5 bases and J by 0 bases, leaving 10 bases between them. The CDR3 covers 13 residues. The germline V gene has CDR1 SQVTM and CDR2 ANQGSEA. The CDR3 nucleotides are TGCAGCGTTCGGACGGGATTGAACACTGAAGCTTTCTTT. This codes for CSVRTGLNTEAFF.

The chain uses TRBV12-2 and TRBJ1-5. TRBV12-2 is a documented pseudogene. The CDR3 sequence is 21 residues long. CDR3 bases: TGTGCAAGTCGCTTAGCGGAGGCGGAGGGCGGGGTTCCGTTTAGCAATCAGCCCCAGCATTTT. Its protein is CASRLAEAEGGVPFSNQPQHF.